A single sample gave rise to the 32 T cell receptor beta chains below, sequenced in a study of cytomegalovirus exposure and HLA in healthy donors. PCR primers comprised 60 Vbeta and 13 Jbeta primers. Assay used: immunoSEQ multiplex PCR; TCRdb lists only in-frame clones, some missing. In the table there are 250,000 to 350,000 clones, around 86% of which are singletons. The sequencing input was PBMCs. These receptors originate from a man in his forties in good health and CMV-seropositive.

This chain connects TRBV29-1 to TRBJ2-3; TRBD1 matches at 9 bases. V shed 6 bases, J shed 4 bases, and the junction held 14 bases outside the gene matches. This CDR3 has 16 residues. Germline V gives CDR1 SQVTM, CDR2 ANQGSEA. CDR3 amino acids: CSVPLLGTGGPDTQYF. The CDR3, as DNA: TGCAGCGTCCCCCTGCTGGGAACAGGGGGCCCAGATACGCAGTATTTT.

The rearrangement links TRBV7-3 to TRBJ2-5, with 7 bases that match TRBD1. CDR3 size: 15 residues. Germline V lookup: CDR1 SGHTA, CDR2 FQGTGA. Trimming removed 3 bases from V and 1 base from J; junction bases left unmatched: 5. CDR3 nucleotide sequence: TGTGCCAGCAGCTTCGACCCAGGGGGCCAAGAGACCCAGTACTTC. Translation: CASSFDPGGQETQYF.

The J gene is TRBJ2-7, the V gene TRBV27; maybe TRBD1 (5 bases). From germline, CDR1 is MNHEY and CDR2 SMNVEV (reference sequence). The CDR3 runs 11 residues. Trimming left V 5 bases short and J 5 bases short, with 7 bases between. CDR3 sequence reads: CASSAGNEQYF. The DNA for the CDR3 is TGTGCCAGCAGTGCAGGGAACGAGCAGTACTTC.

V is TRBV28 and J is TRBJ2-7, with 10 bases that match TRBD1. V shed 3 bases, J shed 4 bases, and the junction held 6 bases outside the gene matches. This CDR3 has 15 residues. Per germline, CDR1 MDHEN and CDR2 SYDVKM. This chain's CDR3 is CASSLWGQGLYEQYF. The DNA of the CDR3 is TGTGCCAGCAGTTTGTGGGGACAGGGGCTTTACGAGCAGTACTTC.

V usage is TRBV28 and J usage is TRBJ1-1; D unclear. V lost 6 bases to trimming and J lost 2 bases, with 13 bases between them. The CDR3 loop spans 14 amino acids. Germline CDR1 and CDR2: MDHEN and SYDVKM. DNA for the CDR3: TGTGCCAGCAGCCCGGCGGGCATCAACACTGAAGCTTTCTTT. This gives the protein CASSPAGINTEAFF.

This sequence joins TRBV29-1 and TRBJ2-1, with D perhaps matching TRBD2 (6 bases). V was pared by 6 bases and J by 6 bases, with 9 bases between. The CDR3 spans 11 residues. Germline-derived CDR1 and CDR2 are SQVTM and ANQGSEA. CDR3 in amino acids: CSVRLGNEQFF. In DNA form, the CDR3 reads TGCAGCGTCCGACTAGGCAATGAGCAGTTCTTC.

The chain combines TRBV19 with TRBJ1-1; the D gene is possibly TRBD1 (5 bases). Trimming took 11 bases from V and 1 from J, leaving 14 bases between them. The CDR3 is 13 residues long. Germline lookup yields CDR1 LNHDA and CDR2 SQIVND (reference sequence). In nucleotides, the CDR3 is TGTGCCTGCTCCCCAACAGGGAACACTGAAGCTTTCTTT. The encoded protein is CACSPTGNTEAFF.

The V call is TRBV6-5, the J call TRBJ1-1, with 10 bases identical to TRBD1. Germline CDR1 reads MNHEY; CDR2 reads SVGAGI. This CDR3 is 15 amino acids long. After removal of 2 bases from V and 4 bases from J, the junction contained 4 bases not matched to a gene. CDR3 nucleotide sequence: TGTGCCAGCAGTTACCCGGGACAGGGGAGCACTGAAGCTTTCTTT. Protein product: CASSYPGQGSTEAFF.

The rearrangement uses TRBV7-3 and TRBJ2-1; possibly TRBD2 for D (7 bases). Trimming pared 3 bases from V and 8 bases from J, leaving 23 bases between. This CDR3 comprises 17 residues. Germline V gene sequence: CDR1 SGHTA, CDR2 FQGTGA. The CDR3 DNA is TGTGCCAGCAGCTTCAACGGGAGGACAGCCGGTGGAGATGAGCAGTTCTTC. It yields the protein CASSFNGRTAGGDEQFF.

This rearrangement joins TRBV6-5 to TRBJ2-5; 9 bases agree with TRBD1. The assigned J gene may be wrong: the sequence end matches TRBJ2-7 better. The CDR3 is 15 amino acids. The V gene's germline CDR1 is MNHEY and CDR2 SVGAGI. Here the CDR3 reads CASRAWTGDSYEQYF. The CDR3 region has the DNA TGTGCCAGCAGGGCCTGGACAGGGGACTCCTACGAGCAGTACTTC.

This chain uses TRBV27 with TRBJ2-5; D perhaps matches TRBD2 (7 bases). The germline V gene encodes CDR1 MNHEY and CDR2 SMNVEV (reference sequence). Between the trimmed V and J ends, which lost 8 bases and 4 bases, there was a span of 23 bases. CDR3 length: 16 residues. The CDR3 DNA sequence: TGTGCCAGCGGAAGGGGGGGTGCGGGAGTTTTAGAGACCCAGTACTTC. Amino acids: CASGRGGAGVLETQYF.

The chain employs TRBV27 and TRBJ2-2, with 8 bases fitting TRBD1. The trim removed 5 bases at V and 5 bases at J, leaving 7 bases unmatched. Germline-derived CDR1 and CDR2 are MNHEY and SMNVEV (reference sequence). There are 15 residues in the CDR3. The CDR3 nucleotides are TGTGCCAGCAGTAGCAGGGGGCCGGGGACCGGGGAGCTGTTTTTT. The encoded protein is CASSSRGPGTGELFF.

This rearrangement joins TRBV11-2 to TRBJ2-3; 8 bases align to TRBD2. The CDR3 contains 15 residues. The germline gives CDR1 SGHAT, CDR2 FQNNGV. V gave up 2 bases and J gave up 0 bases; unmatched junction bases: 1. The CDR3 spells CASSLRLASTDTQYF. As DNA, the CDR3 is TGTGCCAGCAGCTTAAGACTAGCGAGCACAGATACGCAGTATTTT.

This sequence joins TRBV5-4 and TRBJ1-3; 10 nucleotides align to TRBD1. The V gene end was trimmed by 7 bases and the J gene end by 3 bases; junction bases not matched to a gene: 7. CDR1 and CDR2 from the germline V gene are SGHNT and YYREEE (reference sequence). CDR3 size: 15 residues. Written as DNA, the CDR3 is TGTGCCAGCGGGGACAGGGGCTCAGGTGGAAACACCATATATTTT. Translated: CASGDRGSGGNTIYF.

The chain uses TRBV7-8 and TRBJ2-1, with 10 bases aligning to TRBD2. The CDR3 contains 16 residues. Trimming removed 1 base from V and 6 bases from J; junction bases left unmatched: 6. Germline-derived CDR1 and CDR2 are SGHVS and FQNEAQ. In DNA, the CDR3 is TGTGCCAGCAGCTTAGTGGTCCCTAGCGGGAGCAATGAGCAGTTCTTC. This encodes CASSLVVPSGSNEQFF.

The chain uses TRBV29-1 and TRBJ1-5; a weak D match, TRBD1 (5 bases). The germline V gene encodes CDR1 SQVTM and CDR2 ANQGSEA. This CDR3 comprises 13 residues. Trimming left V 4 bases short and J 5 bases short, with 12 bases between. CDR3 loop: CSVAVQEHQPQHF. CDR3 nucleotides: TGCAGCGTTGCGGTACAGGAACATCAGCCCCAGCATTTT.

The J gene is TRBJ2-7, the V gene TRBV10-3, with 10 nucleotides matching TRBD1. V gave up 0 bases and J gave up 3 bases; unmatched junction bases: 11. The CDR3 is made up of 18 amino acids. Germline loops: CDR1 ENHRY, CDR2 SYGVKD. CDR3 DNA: TGTGCCATCAGTGAGTCGTTCCTGGGGACAGGGGTGGGCTACGAGCAGTACTTC. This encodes CAISESFLGTGVGYEQYF.

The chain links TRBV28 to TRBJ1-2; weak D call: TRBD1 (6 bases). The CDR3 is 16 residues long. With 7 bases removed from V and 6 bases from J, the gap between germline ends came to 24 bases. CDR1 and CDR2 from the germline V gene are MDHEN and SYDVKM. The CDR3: CASNMGGQINIHGYTF. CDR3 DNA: TGTGCCAGCAACATGGGGGGGCAGATAAACATACATGGCTACACCTTC.

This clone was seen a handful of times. The CDR3 coding sequence is TGTGCCAGCAGCGTAGTGGACAACTCCTACGAGCAGTACTTC. Translation gives CASSVVDNSYEQYF. V and J are TRBV9 and TRBJ2-7; weak D call: TRBD1 (5 bases). V lost 0 bases, J lost 0 bases, and 7 bases lay in between. There are 14 residues in the CDR3. CDR1 and CDR2 (germline): SGDLS, YYNGEE.

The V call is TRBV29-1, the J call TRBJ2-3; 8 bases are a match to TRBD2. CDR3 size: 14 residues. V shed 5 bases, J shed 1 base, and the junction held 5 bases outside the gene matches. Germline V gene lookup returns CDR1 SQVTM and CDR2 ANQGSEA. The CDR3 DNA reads TGCAGCGTTACTTTAGCGGGACGCACAGATACGCAGTATTTT. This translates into CSVTLAGRTDTQYF.

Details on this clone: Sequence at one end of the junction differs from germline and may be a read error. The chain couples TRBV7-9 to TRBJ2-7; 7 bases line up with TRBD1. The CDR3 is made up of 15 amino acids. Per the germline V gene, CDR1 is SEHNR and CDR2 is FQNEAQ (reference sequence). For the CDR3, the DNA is TGTTCCAGCAGCTTAGCGCTGGGACAGCAGTACGAGCAGTACTTC. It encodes CSSSLALGQQYEQYF.

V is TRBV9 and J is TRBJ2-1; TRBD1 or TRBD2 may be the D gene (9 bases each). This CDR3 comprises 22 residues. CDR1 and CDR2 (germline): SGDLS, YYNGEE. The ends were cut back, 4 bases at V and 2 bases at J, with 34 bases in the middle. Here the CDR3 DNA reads TGTGCCAGCAGCCTAGGGACAGGGCTAGGTAGTAGCGGGAGATTCGCCTACAATGAGCAGTTCTTC. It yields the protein CASSLGTGLGSSGRFAYNEQFF.

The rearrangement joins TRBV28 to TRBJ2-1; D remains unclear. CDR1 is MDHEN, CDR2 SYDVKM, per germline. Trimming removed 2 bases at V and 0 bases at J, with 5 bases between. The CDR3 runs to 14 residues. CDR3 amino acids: CASSLVSSYNEQFF. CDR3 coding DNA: TGTGCCAGCAGTTTAGTGAGCTCCTACAATGAGCAGTTCTTC.

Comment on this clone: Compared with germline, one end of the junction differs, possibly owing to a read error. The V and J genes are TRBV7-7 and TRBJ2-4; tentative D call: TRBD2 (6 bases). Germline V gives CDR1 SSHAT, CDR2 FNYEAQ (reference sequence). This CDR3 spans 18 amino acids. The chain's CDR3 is CASSLLLTSVRGKNIQYF. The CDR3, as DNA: TGTGCTAGCAGTTTGCTCCTGACTAGTGTGAGGGGCAAAAACATTCAGTACTTC.

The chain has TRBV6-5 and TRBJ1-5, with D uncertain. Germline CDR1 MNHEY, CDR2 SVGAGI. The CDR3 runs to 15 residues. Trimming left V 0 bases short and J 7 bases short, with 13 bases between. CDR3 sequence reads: CASSYSAGVGQPQHF. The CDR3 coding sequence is TGTGCCAGCAGTTACTCAGCAGGCGTTGGACAGCCCCAGCATTTT.

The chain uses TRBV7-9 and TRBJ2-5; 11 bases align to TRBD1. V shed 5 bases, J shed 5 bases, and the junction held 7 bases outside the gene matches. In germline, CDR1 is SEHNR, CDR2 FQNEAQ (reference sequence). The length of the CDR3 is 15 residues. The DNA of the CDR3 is TGTGCCAGCAGCCCGTGGACAGGGGGCTTGGAGACCCAGTACTTC. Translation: CASSPWTGGLETQYF.

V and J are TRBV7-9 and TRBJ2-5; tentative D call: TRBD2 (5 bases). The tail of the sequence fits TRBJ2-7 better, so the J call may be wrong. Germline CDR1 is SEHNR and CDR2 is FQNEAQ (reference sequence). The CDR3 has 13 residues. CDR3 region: CASSLSGPYEQYF. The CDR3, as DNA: TGTGCCAGCAGCTTAAGCGGACCTTACGAGCAGTACTTC.

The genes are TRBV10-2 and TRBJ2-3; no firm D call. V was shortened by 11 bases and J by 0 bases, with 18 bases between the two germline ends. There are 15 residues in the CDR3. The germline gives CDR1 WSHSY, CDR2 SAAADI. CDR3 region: CASQDWVPSTDTQYF. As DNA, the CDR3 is TGCGCCTCCCAAGACTGGGTTCCTAGCACAGATACGCAGTATTTT.

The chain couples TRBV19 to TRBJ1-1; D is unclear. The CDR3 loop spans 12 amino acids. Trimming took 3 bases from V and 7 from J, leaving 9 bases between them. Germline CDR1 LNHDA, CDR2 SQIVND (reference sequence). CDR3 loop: CASSIRLSEAFF. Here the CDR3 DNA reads TGTGCCAGTAGTATCCGACTTAGTGAAGCTTTCTTT.

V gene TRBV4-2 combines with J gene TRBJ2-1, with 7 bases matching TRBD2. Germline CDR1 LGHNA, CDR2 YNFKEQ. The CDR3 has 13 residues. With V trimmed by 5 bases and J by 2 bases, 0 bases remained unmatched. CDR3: CASSGGAYNEQFF. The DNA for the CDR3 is TGTGCCAGCAGCGGGGGGGCCTACAATGAGCAGTTCTTC.

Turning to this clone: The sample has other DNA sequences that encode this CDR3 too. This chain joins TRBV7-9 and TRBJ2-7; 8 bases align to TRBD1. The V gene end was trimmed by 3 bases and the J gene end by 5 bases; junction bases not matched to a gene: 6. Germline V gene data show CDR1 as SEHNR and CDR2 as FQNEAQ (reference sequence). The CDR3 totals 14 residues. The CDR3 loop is CASSFDRGGHEQYF. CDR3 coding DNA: TGTGCCAGCAGCTTTGACAGGGGCGGGCACGAGCAGTACTTC. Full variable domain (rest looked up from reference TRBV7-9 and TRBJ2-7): DTGVSQNPRHKITKRGQNVTFRCDPISEHNRLYWYRQTLGQGPEFLTYFQNEAQLEKSRLLSDRFSAERPKGSFSTLEIQRTEQGDSAMYLCASSFDRGGHEQYFGPGTRLTVT.

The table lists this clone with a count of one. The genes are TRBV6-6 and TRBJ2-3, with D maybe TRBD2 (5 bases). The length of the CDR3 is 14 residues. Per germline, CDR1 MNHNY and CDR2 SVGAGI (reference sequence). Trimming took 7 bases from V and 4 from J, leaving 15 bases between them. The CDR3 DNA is TGTGCCAGCATGGAGAGGGCGCGCCCAGATACGCAGTATTTT. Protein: CASMERARPDTQYF.